The rows below give T cell receptor beta chains drawn from one sample of a study of blood T cell repertoires in COVID-19. TCRdb's copy holds only in-frame clones and misses some; the assay was immunoSEQ multiplex PCR. The sample records over 200,000 clones, roughly 85% being singletons. Sequences were obtained from PBMCs or T cells enriched from blood (not recorded which). The receptors here all came from a man in his forties who had recovered from COVID-19. Each CDR3 is given with its conserved first and last residue. Fields, in order: V gene, J gene, clone size, D gene, CDR3 protein, CDR3 DNA. A D gene is named only where the DNA matches it firmly. Only part of the rows carry a size: once, few, many, or a class if the clone is expanded.

>TRBV20-1|TRBJ1-5|NA|NA
CSASSEGGNQPQHF
TGCAGTGCTAGTTCGGAGGGTGGCAATCAGCCCCAGCATTTT
>TRBV24-1|TRBJ2-6|few|NA
CATSDPGVGANVLTF
TGTGCCACCAGTGACCCAGGGGTTGGGGCCAACGTCCTGACTTTC
>TRBV19|TRBJ1-5|NA|NA
CASSTVRRTDDQPQHF
TGTGCCAGTAGTACCGTTCGACGGACAGACGATCAGCCCCAGCATTTT
>TRBV29-1|TRBJ2-5|NA|TRBD2
CSVERDYKKETQYF
TGCAGCGTTGAACGGGACTACAAGAAAGAGACCCAGTACTTC
>TRBV28|TRBJ1-2|NA|TRBD1
CASSARTGRTNYGYTF
TGTGCCAGCAGTGCAAGGACAGGGAGGACCAACTATGGCTACACCTTC
>TRBV2|TRBJ1-1|NA|NA
CASRTRGGMNTEAFF
TGTGCCAGCAGAACTCGGGGGGGGATGAACACTGAAGCTTTCTTT
>TRBV7-6|TRBJ1-2|NA|NA
CASSLDTNYGYTF
TGTGCCAGCAGCTTAGACACTAACTATGGCTACACCTTC
>TRBV11-2|TRBJ1-5|NA|TRBD1
CASGGQGGTQPQHF
TGTGCCAGCGGGGGACAGGGAGGCACTCAGCCCCAGCATTTT
>TRBV10-3|TRBJ1-4|NA|TRBD1
CAISRTGGGGDEKLFF
TGTGCCATCAGTAGGACAGGGGGAGGAGGAGACGAAAAACTGTTTTTT
>TRBV4-1|TRBJ2-7|NA|NA
CASSQDENTYEQYF
TGCGCCAGCAGCCAAGATGAGAATACCTACGAGCAGTACTTC
>TRBV5-4|TRBJ1-6|NA|TRBD1
CASSWDRYNSPLHF
TGTGCCAGCAGCTGGGACAGGTACAATTCACCCCTCCACTTT
>TRBV30|TRBJ2-1|NA|NA
CAWRGQGAGGAYNEQFF
TGTGCCTGGAGGGGCCAGGGGGCGGGAGGGGCCTACAATGAGCAGTTCTTC
>TRBV9|TRBJ2-2|NA|NA
CASSGRFTGELFF
TGTGCCAGCAGCGGGAGGTTCACCGGGGAGCTGTTTTTT
>TRBV5-4|TRBJ2-1|NA|TRBD2
CASSFSGTMRYNEQFF
TGTGCCAGCAGCTTTTCCGGGACTATGCGGTACAATGAGCAGTTCTTC
>TRBV5-1|TRBJ2-3|NA|NA
CASSLKGGTDTQYF
TGCGCCAGCAGCTTGAAAGGGGGTACAGATACGCAGTATTTT
>TRBV7-2|TRBJ1-3|NA|NA
CASSTRTGQYSGNTIYF
TGTGCCAGCAGCACCCGAACAGGGCAATACTCTGGAAACACCATATATTTT
>TRBV5-6|TRBJ1-1|NA|NA
CASGRTEAFF
TGTGCCAGTGGTCGGACAGAAGCTTTCTTT
>TRBV29-1|TRBJ1-1|few|TRBD1
CSALTGGTEAFF
TGCAGCGCTCTAACAGGGGGCACTGAAGCTTTCTTT
>TRBV3-1/TRBV3-2|TRBJ1-2|NA|NA
CASSQRGLRYGYTF
TGTGCCAGCAGCCAAAGGGGATTGAGGTATGGCTACACCTTC
>TRBV24-1|TRBJ2-2|NA|TRBD2
CATSDPGLVGGPGELFF
TGTGCCACCAGTGACCCGGGACTAGTGGGAGGGCCCGGGGAGCTGTTTTTT
>TRBV6-5|TRBJ2-1|NA|NA
CASSYAGTTYNEQFF
TGTGCCAGCAGCTACGCGGGGACCACCTACAATGAGCAGTTCTTC
>TRBV19|TRBJ2-7|NA|NA
CASSYGHPSSYEQYF
TGTGCCAGTAGCTACGGACATCCGAGCTCCTACGAGCAGTACTTC
>TRBV5-1|TRBJ2-7|NA|NA
CASSLVMGPGWYEQYF
TGCGCCAGCAGCTTGGTAATGGGCCCTGGGTGGTACGAGCAGTACTTC
>TRBV5-6|TRBJ1-5|NA|NA
CASSLGLSNQPQHF
TGTGCCAGCAGCTTGGGACTGAGCAATCAGCCCCAGCATTTT
>TRBV27|TRBJ2-7|NA|TRBD2
CASSLRRGLSYEQYF
TGTGCCAGCAGTCTTAGGCGGGGGTTAAGCTACGAGCAGTACTTC
>TRBV7-3|TRBJ2-7|NA|NA
CASSLAQGYEQYF
TGTGCCAGCAGCTTAGCCCAGGGTTACGAGCAGTACTTC
>TRBV9|TRBJ2-7|NA|NA
CASSPPRGYEQYF
TGTGCCAGCAGCCCTCCGAGAGGGTACGAGCAGTACTTC
>TRBV13|TRBJ1-6|NA|NA
CASTLGGINSPLHF
TGTGCCAGCACCCTGGGGGGAATTAATTCACCCCTCCACTTT
>TRBV12-3/TRBV12-4|TRBJ1-2|NA|NA
CASTPQGDGYTF
TGTGCCAGCACCCCCCAAGGGGATGGCTACACCTTC
>TRBV7-3|TRBJ1-1|NA|NA
CASSLARNTEAFF
TGTGCCAGCAGCTTAGCCAGAAACACTGAAGCTTTCTTT
>TRBV4-3|TRBJ2-1|NA|TRBD2
CASSQDLLAGGEQFF
TGCGCCAGCAGCCAAGATCTCCTAGCGGGAGGTGAGCAGTTCTTC
>TRBV13|TRBJ1-2|NA|TRBD1
CASSLGQGAGYTF
TGTGCCAGCAGCTTAGGACAGGGGGCAGGCTACACCTTC
>TRBV27|TRBJ2-3|NA|TRBD2
CASSSRLAGPTDTQYF
TGTGCCAGCAGTTCGCGGCTAGCGGGGCCCACAGATACGCAGTATTTT
>TRBV5-4|TRBJ1-1|NA|NA
CASSLAPGTEAFF
TGTGCCAGCAGCTTGGCCCCGGGAACTGAAGCTTTCTTT
>TRBV4-3|TRBJ2-1|NA|TRBD1
CASSPQQGASYNEQFF
TGCGCCAGCAGCCCGCAACAGGGGGCATCCTACAATGAGCAGTTCTTC
>TRBV1|TRBJ2-7|NA|NA
CTSSQGQGAYEQYF
TGCACCAGCAGCCAAGGTCAGGGGGCCTACGAGCAGTACTTC
>TRBV9|TRBJ2-1|NA|NA
CASSAGDEREQFF
TGTGCCAGCAGCGCGGGGGACGAGAGAGAGCAGTTCTTC
>TRBV12-3/TRBV12-4|TRBJ1-2|NA|NA
CASRRTVAYGYTF
TGTGCCAGCAGACGTACTGTTGCCTATGGCTACACCTTC
>TRBV4-1|TRBJ1-4|NA|TRBD1
CASSQVGRQGGEKLFF
TGCGCCAGCAGCCAAGTAGGGAGACAGGGGGGTGAAAAACTGTTTTTT
>TRBV5-4|TRBJ2-7|NA|TRBD2
CASSSSTSGRVGEQYF
TGTGCCAGCAGCTCTTCGACTAGCGGGAGGGTAGGAGAGCAGTACTTC
>TRBV27|TRBJ2-1|NA|NA
CASHQGLGSYNEQFF
TGTGCCAGCCATCAGGGTCTAGGGTCCTACAATGAGCAGTTCTTC
>TRBV6-4|TRBJ1-1|NA|NA
CASSPTPDSWDTEAFF
TGTGCCAGCAGTCCAACCCCGGACAGTTGGGACACTGAAGCTTTCTTT
>TRBV5-1|TRBJ2-1|NA|TRBD2
CASSEGLAVYNEQFF
TGCGCCAGCAGCGAGGGACTAGCGGTCTACAATGAGCAGTTCTTC
>TRBV13|TRBJ2-5|NA|TRBD2
CASSSRLADTQETQYF
TGTGCCAGCAGCTCTCGACTAGCGGACACCCAAGAGACCCAGTACTTC
>TRBV19|TRBJ1-4|NA|NA
CASSPGGVKGELFF
TGTGCCAGTAGTCCGGGTGGGGTTAAAGGGGAACTGTTTTTT
>TRBV2|TRBJ2-6|NA|NA
CASSAFSGANVLTF
TGTGCCAGCAGTGCCTTCTCTGGGGCCAACGTCCTGACTTTC
>TRBV5-5|TRBJ2-2|once|TRBD2
CASTLAVQGTGELFF
TGTGCCAGCACCCTAGCGGTTCAGGGCACCGGGGAGCTGTTTTTT
>TRBV5-6|TRBJ2-4|NA|TRBD1
CASSFRQGRWDIQYF
TGTGCCAGCAGCTTTCGACAGGGAAGGTGGGACATTCAGTACTTC
>TRBV27|TRBJ1-1|NA|NA
CASSWQGGTEAFF
TGTGCCAGCAGTTGGCAGGGTGGGACTGAAGCTTTCTTT
>TRBV4-3|TRBJ1-4|NA|NA
CASSQAGGKLFF
TGCGCCAGCAGCCAAGCCGGGGGAAAACTGTTTTTT
>TRBV4-1|TRBJ2-7|NA|NA
CASSLGRAGPYEQYF
TGCGCCAGCAGCCTGGGCCGAGCGGGTCCCTACGAGCAGTACTTC
>TRBV5-5|TRBJ1-4|NA|NA
CASSLESATNEKLFF
TGTGCCAGCAGCTTGGAGAGTGCAACTAATGAAAAACTGTTTTTT
>TRBV7-9|TRBJ2-5|once|TRBD1
CASSVGRGQGRQETQYF
TGTGCCAGCAGCGTTGGCCGGGGACAGGGAAGGCAAGAGACCCAGTACTTC
>TRBV28|TRBJ2-7|once|NA
CASSLPSGINLRGEQYF
TGTGCCAGCAGTTTACCCAGCGGGATTAACCTCAGGGGCGAGCAGTACTTC
>TRBV28|TRBJ1-5|NA|TRBD1
CASRAPGTAMNGGNQPQHF
TGTGCCAGCAGGGCACCGGGGACAGCGATGAACGGTGGCAATCAGCCCCAGCATTTT
>TRBV3-1/TRBV3-2|TRBJ2-2|NA|TRBD1
CASSNPGQGPIGELFF
TGTGCCAGCAGTAATCCGGGACAGGGCCCCATCGGGGAGCTGTTTTTT
>TRBV21-1|TRBJ2-7|few|NA
CASSKVLEQESYEQYF
TGTGCCAGCAGCAAAGTTTTAGAACAGGAATCCTACGAGCAGTACTTC
>TRBV24-1|TRBJ1-5|NA|TRBD1
CATSDRGALGNQPQHF
TGTGCCACCAGTGACAGGGGGGCGCTGGGTAATCAGCCCCAGCATTTT
>TRBV7-3|TRBJ2-7|NA|TRBD2
CASSSSGSYEQYF
TGTGCCAGCAGTTCTAGCGGGAGCTACGAGCAGTACTTC
>TRBV18|TRBJ2-7|NA|TRBD2
CASSPFGTSVYEQYF
TGTGCCAGCTCACCGTTTGGGACTAGCGTATACGAGCAGTACTTC